This entry is about one T cell receptor (beta chain). Its cognate antigen is unknown. The data originate from a study of T cell responses to AZD1222 COVID-19 vaccine. Some clones are missing from TCRdb's copy, which holds only in-frame ones; the method was immunoSEQ multiplex PCR. The table has fewer than 150,000 clones, about 90% seen once. Second-dose timings of about 4 or about 12 weeks were pooled. Study conclusions and caveats: Scientists sampled the repertoires only once the peak T cell response had passed. Recipients of two AZD1222 doses showed rising Spike-specific TCR breadth and depth.

Between the trimmed V and J ends, which lost 10 bases and 0 bases, there was a span of 12 bases. The germline CDR1 and CDR2 sequences are MNHNY and SVGAGI (reference sequence). The CDR3 is 13 residues long. The TCR originated in an adult who received the AZD1222 COVID-19 vaccine. The specimen comprised peripheral blood, sampled 28 days after the second AZD1222 dose. The chain carries TRBV6-6 and TRBJ1-1; D ambiguous. As DNA, the CDR3 is TGTGCCACCACGGACGGTATGAACACTGAAGCTTTCTTT. It encodes CATTDGMNTEAFF.